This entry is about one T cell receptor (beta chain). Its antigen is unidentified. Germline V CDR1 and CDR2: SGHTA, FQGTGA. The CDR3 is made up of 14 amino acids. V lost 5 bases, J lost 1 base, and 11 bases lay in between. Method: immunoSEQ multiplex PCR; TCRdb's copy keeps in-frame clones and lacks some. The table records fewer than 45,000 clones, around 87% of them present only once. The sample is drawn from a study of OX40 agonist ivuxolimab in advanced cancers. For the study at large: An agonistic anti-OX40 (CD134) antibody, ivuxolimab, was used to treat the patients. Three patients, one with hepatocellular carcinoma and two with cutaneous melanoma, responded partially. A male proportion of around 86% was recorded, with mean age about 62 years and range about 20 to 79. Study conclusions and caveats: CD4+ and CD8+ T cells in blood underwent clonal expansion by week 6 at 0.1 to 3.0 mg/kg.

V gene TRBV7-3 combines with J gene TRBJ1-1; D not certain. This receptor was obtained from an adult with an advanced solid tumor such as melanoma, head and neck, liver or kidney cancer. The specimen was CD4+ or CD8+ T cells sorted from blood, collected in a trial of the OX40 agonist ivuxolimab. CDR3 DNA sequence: TGTGCCAGCAGCCCGACCGGGCCGAACACTGAAGCTTTCTTT. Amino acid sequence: CASSPTGPNTEAFF.